These 30 T cell receptor beta chains came from one sample sequenced in a study of PD-L1 blockade in urothelial cancer. Clones were read by immunoSEQ multiplex PCR, and TCRdb kept only the in-frame ones, dropping some. Here the sample spans tens of thousands of clones, 85% to 90% being singletons. Noted time point: pretreatment peripheral blood. The material sequenced was PBMCs, taken around atezolizumab (anti-PD-L1) treatment. These receptors were obtained from a man aged 65 to 85 with urothelial cancer.

The CDR3 bases are TGTGCCAGCAGATGGGGAGAAGGATACGGGGAGCTGTTTTTT. Its translation is CASRWGEGYGELFF. The chain couples TRBV2 to TRBJ2-2, with TRBD2 as a possible D gene (5 bases). This CDR3 spans 14 amino acids. V was pared by 6 bases and J by 7 bases, with 15 bases between. Germline CDR1 reads SNHLY; CDR2 reads FYNNEI.

The chain links TRBV5-1 to TRBJ2-5, with D hard to call. CDR1 SGHRS and CDR2 YFSETQ come from the germline V gene. Trimming took 4 bases from V and 1 from J, leaving 5 bases between them. The CDR3 loop spans 12 amino acids. CDR3 sequence (DNA): TGCGCCAGCAGCCTCCCCCAAGAGACCCAGTACTTC. This codes for CASSLPQETQYF. The full variable domain, with the rest looked up from reference TRBV5-1 and TRBJ2-5, is KAGVTQTPRYLIKTRGQQVTLSCSPISGHRSVSWYQQTPGQGLQFLFEYFSETQRNKGNFPGRFSGRQFSNSRSEMNVSTLELGDSALYLCASSLPQETQYFGPGTRLLVL.

This clone occurred once. V and J are TRBV29-1 and TRBJ1-1; D possibly corresponds to TRBD1 (5 bases). This CDR3 has 15 amino acids. Germline CDR1 is SQVTM and CDR2 is ANQGSEA. The V end lost 4 bases, the J end lost 1 base, and 16 bases lay between the germline ends. The CDR3 here is CSVVGGSTANTEAFF. The DNA of the CDR3 is TGCAGCGTTGTTGGGGGGTCCACAGCGAACACTGAAGCTTTCTTT. Supplemented by reference TRBV29-1 and TRBJ1-1, the full variable domain reads SAVISQKPSRDICQRGTSLTIQCQVDSQVTMMFWYRQQPGQSLTLIATANQGSEATYESGFVIDKFPISRPNLTFSTLTVSNMSPEDSSIYLCSVVGGSTANTEAFFGQGTRLTVV.

J is TRBJ2-7 and V is TRBV7-3, with unresolved D. V lost 6 bases, J lost 2 bases, and 11 bases lay in between. The CDR3 loop spans 13 amino acids. Germline CDR1 SGHTA, CDR2 FQGTGA. This CDR3 is CASSHYWAYEQYF. CDR3 nucleotide sequence: TGTGCCAGCAGTCACTATTGGGCCTACGAGCAGTACTTC.

The chain combines TRBV6-1 with TRBJ2-1, with D tentatively TRBD2 (5 bases). This CDR3 region has 14 residues. The germline gives CDR1 MNHNS, CDR2 SASEGT. V was trimmed by 2 bases and J by 6 bases, leaving 11 bases between them. The CDR3 region is CASSESGSPNEQFF. CDR3 DNA: TGTGCCAGCAGTGAATCTGGGAGCCCCAATGAGCAGTTCTTC.

Written as DNA, the CDR3 is TGTGCCTGGAGTGCTGGACATAGCAATCAGCCCCAGCATTTT. As protein: CAWSAGHSNQPQHF. The chain employs TRBV30 and TRBJ1-5; TRBD1 might be the D (5 bases). The CDR3 totals 14 residues. V shed 1 base and J shed 0 bases, with 7 bases lying between them. Germline values: CDR1 GTSNPN, CDR2 SVGIG (reference sequence).

This chain joins TRBV18 and TRBJ2-5; 9 bases map to TRBD1. The CDR3 contains 16 residues. The ends lost 1 base at V and 1 base at J; junction bases unmatched: 4. CDR1 is KGHSH, CDR2 LQKENI, per germline. The CDR3: CASSPRQGGIQETQYF. In DNA form, the CDR3 reads TGTGCCAGCTCACCACGACAGGGGGGGATCCAAGAGACCCAGTACTTC.

This chain joins TRBV2 and TRBJ2-4, with 10 bases identical to TRBD1. After removal of 6 bases from V and 9 bases from J, the junction contained 8 bases not matched to a gene. The CDR3 loop spans 14 amino acids. Germline assignment: CDR1 SNHLY and CDR2 FYNNEI. The DNA of the CDR3 is TGTGCCAGCAGCTCGGGACAGGGGACGGGCATTCAGTACTTC. Protein: CASSSGQGTGIQYF.

The V call is TRBV27, the J call TRBJ2-6; 7 bases match TRBD1. Trimming removed 5 bases from V and 2 bases from J; junction bases left unmatched: 3. The CDR3 loop spans 15 amino acids. CDR1 MNHEY and CDR2 SMNVEV come from the germline V gene (reference sequence). CDR3 DNA: TGTGCCAGCAGTCTCACAGGGGCTGGGGCCAACGTCCTGACTTTC. Translated: CASSLTGAGANVLTF.

This clone appeared a few times. The gene calls are TRBV2 and TRBJ2-2; tentatively, D is TRBD2 (5 bases). Trimming took off 2 bases at V and 5 bases at J, with 9 bases between the two ends. This CDR3 has 14 amino acids. Germline CDR1 and CDR2: SNHLY and FYNNEI. DNA of the CDR3: TGTGCCAGCAGTGAACAACGGGGAACCGGGGAGCTGTTTTTT. Protein sequence: CASSEQRGTGELFF.

The genes are TRBV7-3 and TRBJ2-3; D is undetermined. V dropped 5 bases and J dropped 4 bases, with 13 bases sitting between them. The CDR3 is made up of 14 amino acids. Germline V lookup: CDR1 SGHTA, CDR2 FQGTGA. The CDR3 DNA reads TGTGCCAGCAGCAGACTCGCTTCAGCAGATACGCAGTATTTT. It encodes CASSRLASADTQYF.

This chain links TRBV9 with TRBJ1-4; 8 positions agree with TRBD1. CDR1 and CDR2 from the germline V gene are SGDLS and YYNGEE. The CDR3 has 14 residues. The ends lost 3 bases at V and 7 bases at J; junction bases unmatched: 5. The CDR3 sequence is CASSGTGSGEKLFF. CDR3 DNA sequence: TGTGCCAGCAGCGGGACAGGGTCGGGTGAAAAACTGTTTTTT.

The chain carries TRBV30 and TRBJ1-2, with TRBD1 matching 12 bases. The CDR3 runs 13 residues. Germline CDR1 GTSNPN, CDR2 SVGIG (reference sequence). DNA of the CDR3: TGTGCTTCCGGGACAGGGGGCCCCTATGGCTACACCTTC. This sequence encodes CASGTGGPYGYTF.

V gene TRBV5-4 combines with J gene TRBJ2-1, with 7 bases lining up with TRBD1. The CDR3 has 14 amino acids. Trimming cost V 3 bases and J 3 bases; bases outside gene matches: 3. Germline CDR1 SGHNT, CDR2 YYREEE (reference sequence). In DNA, the CDR3 is TGTGCCAGCAGCTCCCGACAGGGCTACAATGAGCAGTTCTTC. The encoded protein is CASSSRQGYNEQFF.

V usage is TRBV11-2 and J usage is TRBJ2-1, with TRBD2 identical over 13 bases. This CDR3 spans 16 amino acids. Germline values: CDR1 SGHAT, CDR2 FQNNGV. V trimming: 4 bases; J trimming: 6 bases; junction bases outside the gene matches: 6. The CDR3 nucleotides read TGTGCCAGCAGCTGGCCGGGACTAGCGGGACCCAATGAGCAGTTCTTC. Protein sequence: CASSWPGLAGPNEQFF. The variable domain in full, completed from reference TRBV11-2 and TRBJ2-1, reads EAGVAQSPRYKIIEKRQSVAFWCNPISGHATLYWYQQILGQGPKLLIQFQNNGVVDDSQLPKDRFSAERLKGVDSTLKIQPAKLEDSAVYLCASSWPGLAGPNEQFFGPGTRLTVL.

The chain links TRBV5-1 to TRBJ2-1; 10 nucleotides align to TRBD2. J was trimmed by 8 bases and V by 1 base; bases with no gene match: 9. This CDR3 has 16 amino acids. The V gene's germline CDR1 is SGHRS and CDR2 YFSETQ. CDR3 loop: CASSLRSSGRKDEQFF. The CDR3 DNA sequence: TGCGCCAGCAGCTTGCGCTCTAGCGGGAGAAAAGATGAGCAGTTCTTC. Complete variable domain (other parts from reference TRBV5-1 and TRBJ2-1): KAGVTQTPRYLIKTRGQQVTLSCSPISGHRSVSWYQQTPGQGLQFLFEYFSETQRNKGNFPGRFSGRQFSNSRSEMNVSTLELGDSALYLCASSLRSSGRKDEQFFGPGTRLTVL.

J is TRBJ1-1 and V is TRBV6-1; D is undetermined. Trimming stripped 2 bases from V and 7 bases from J, with 8 bases between. The germline V gene encodes CDR1 MNHNS and CDR2 SASEGT. CDR3 size: 12 residues. In DNA, the CDR3 is TGTGCCAGCAGTGAATCGGGGATTGAAGCTTTCTTT. Its translation: CASSESGIEAFF.

The rearrangement uses TRBV30 and TRBJ2-3; D unclear. This CDR3 has 16 amino acids. Trimming took 4 bases from V and 0 from J, leaving 17 bases between them. Germline assignment: CDR1 GTSNPN and CDR2 SVGIG (reference sequence). CDR3 residues: CAWNRPRSQSTDTQYF. In DNA, the CDR3 is TGTGCCTGGAATCGTCCACGAAGCCAAAGCACAGATACGCAGTATTTT.

This clone was seen a few times. The chain joins TRBV6-1 to TRBJ1-5; D call uncertain. Germline CDR1 is MNHNS and CDR2 is SASEGT. The V gene lost 3 bases and the J gene lost 0 bases, with 15 bases spanning the gap. This CDR3 is 17 amino acids long. Written as DNA, the CDR3 is TGTGCCAGCAGTGAGGTAGGACTTGGGATTAGCAATCAGCCCCAGCATTTT. Translated: CASSEVGLGISNQPQHF.

The chain joins TRBV5-5 to TRBJ2-7, with D tentatively TRBD1 (6 bases). The V end was cut by 5 bases, the J end by 7 bases, with 22 bases between. The germline V gene has CDR1 SGHKS and CDR2 YYEKEE (reference sequence). The CDR3 totals 15 residues. In DNA, the CDR3 is TGTGCCAGCAGTTCGGCCCGGGACAAGCCTTGGGAGCAGTACTTC. It translates to CASSSARDKPWEQYF.

The rearrangement joins TRBV7-6 to TRBJ2-3; TRBD1 is a possible D gene (5 bases). Trimming shortened V by 2 bases and J by 2 bases, and 26 bases separated the two germline ends. CDR3 length equals 20 residues. Germline V lookup: CDR1 SGHVS, CDR2 FNYEAQ. CDR3 amino acids: CASSLKAAAVGATYTDTQYF. DNA for the CDR3: TGTGCCAGCAGCTTAAAAGCCGCGGCGGTTGGGGCTACTTACACAGATACGCAGTATTTT.

V usage is TRBV10-1 and J usage is TRBJ2-5, with TRBD2 matching over 8 bases. CDR1 and CDR2 (germline): WNHNN, SYGVQD (reference sequence). The CDR3 contains 16 residues. J lost 1 base, V lost 6 bases, and 10 bases had no gene match. In DNA form, the CDR3 reads TGCGCCAGCAGCCCCGGGGTAGCGGGAATCCAAGAGACCCAGTACTTC. It encodes CASSPGVAGIQETQYF.

This rearrangement joins TRBV7-9 to TRBJ2-3, with D perhaps TRBD2 (5 bases). Germline-derived CDR1 and CDR2 are SEHNR and FQNEAQ (reference sequence). With 3 bases removed from V and 6 bases from J, the gap between germline ends came to 10 bases. There are 13 residues in the CDR3. This CDR3 reads CASSFPTTDTQYF. The CDR3 bases are TGTGCCAGCAGCTTCCCGACTACGGATACGCAGTATTTT.

The V gene is TRBV19, the J gene TRBJ2-4; 14 nucleotides line up with TRBD2. The CDR3 has 16 amino acids. Germline loops: CDR1 LNHDA, CDR2 SQIVND (reference sequence). J was trimmed by 6 bases and V by 5 bases; bases with no gene match: 6. The CDR3 here is CASSPGLAGDGNIQYF. In nucleotides, the CDR3 is TGTGCCAGTAGTCCGGGACTAGCGGGAGATGGAAACATTCAGTACTTC.

The V and J genes are TRBV5-1 and TRBJ2-2; D may be TRBD1 (6 bases). Germline values: CDR1 SGHRS, CDR2 YFSETQ. Trimming took 4 bases from V and 6 from J, leaving 16 bases between them. The CDR3 is 15 residues long. CDR3 loop: CASSQLLRTAGELFF. The CDR3 bases are TGCGCCAGCAGCCAGCTACTGAGGACAGCCGGGGAGCTGTTTTTT.

There are a few counts of this clone. The chain joins TRBV6-5 to TRBJ1-4; possibly TRBD1 for D (6 bases). Germline V gene lookup returns CDR1 MNHEY and CDR2 SVGAGI. The CDR3 is made up of 14 amino acids. V lost 10 bases and J lost 4, with 16 bases in between. This chain's CDR3 is CATSRGFGNEKLFF. The CDR3 DNA reads TGTGCCACCTCCAGGGGCTTCGGTAATGAAAAACTGTTTTTT.

CDR3 nucleotide sequence: TGTGCCAGCATTCCTCCGGGCGGGACCTACGAGCAGTACTTC. Encoded protein: CASIPPGGTYEQYF. The rearrangement uses TRBV28 and TRBJ2-7; tentative D call: TRBD2 (6 bases). This CDR3 is built from 14 residues. V lost 7 bases, J lost 2 bases, and 15 bases lay in between. Looked up from germline, CDR1 is MDHEN and CDR2 is SYDVKM.

The chain uses TRBV9 and TRBJ2-1, with 12 bases matching TRBD2. CDR1 and CDR2 (germline): SGDLS, YYNGEE. V shed 0 bases, J shed 9 bases, and the junction held 7 bases outside the gene matches. CDR3 length: 16 amino acids. The CDR3 loop reads CASSVDLAGGPGEQFF. In DNA, the CDR3 is TGTGCCAGCAGCGTAGATCTAGCGGGAGGGCCGGGTGAGCAGTTCTTC.

The J gene is TRBJ2-4, the V gene TRBV11-2, with 9 bases matching TRBD1. Germline CDR1 is SGHAT and CDR2 is FQNNGV. Trimming removed 6 bases from V and 7 bases from J; junction bases left unmatched: 7. There are 14 residues in the CDR3. CDR3 loop: CASSSPGQGNIQYF. CDR3 sequence (DNA): TGTGCCAGCAGTTCTCCGGGACAGGGTAACATTCAGTACTTC.

The V call is TRBV5-8, the J call TRBJ1-2; TRBD1 matches at 7 bases. Trimming removed 1 base from V and 8 bases from J; junction bases left unmatched: 8. The CDR3 runs 14 residues. In germline, CDR1 is SGHTS, CDR2 YDEGEE. The CDR3 nucleotides read TGTGCCAGCAGCTTGAACAGGGGAAGCCGAGGCTACACCTTC. Protein: CASSLNRGSRGYTF.